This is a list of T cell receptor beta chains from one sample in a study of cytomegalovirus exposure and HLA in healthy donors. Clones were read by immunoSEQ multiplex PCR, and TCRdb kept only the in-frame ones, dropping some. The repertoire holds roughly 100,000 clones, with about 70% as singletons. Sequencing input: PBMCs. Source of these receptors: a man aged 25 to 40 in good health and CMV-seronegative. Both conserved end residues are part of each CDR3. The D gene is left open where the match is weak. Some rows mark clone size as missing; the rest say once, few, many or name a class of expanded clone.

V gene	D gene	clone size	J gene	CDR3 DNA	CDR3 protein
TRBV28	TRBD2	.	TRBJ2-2	TGTGCCAGCGGGGCGGGACTAGCGTTTAACGGGGAGCTGTTTTTT	CASGAGLAFNGELFF
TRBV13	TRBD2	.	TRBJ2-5	TGTGCCAGCAGCTTACGACTAGCGTCCGAAACCCAGTACTTC	CASSLRLASETQYF
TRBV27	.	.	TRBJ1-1	TGTGCCAGCAGTTTATACGACAGCATGAACACTGAAGCTTTCTTT	CASSLYDSMNTEAFF
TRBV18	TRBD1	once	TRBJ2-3	TGTGCCAGCTCACCAGGACAGGGAAACACAGATACGCAGTATTTT	CASSPGQGNTDTQYF
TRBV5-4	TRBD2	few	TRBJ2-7	TGTGCCAGCCGTCCTTTTAGCGGGACGGGGGAGCAGTACTTC	CASRPFSGTGEQYF
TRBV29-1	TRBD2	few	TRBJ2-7	TGCAGCGTTGGTGCGGGAGATTACTACGAGCAGTACTTC	CSVGAGDYYEQYF
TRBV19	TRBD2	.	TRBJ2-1	TGTGCCAGTAGCTCCGGGACTAGCGGGGAGGGGCAGTTCTTC	CASSSGTSGEGQFF
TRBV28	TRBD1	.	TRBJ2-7	TGTGCCAGCAGCTTGGGACAGGGACTTTACGAGCAGTACTTC	CASSLGQGLYEQYF
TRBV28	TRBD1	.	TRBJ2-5	TGTGCCAGCAGCCTCATAGGTGGTTCAGGGGGAGAGACCCAGTACTTC	CASSLIGGSGGETQYF
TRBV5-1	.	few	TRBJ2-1	TGCGCCAGCAGCTTGTCCCCTGACGGGAATGAGCAGTTCTTC	CASSLSPDGNEQFF
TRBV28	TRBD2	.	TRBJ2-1	TGTGCCAGCAGTTTACCAGCGGGAGGATACAATGAGCAGTTCTTC	CASSLPAGGYNEQFF
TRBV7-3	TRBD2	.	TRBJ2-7	TGTGCCAGCAGCTTAACGGGGGGGGATTCCTACGAGCAGTACTTC	CASSLTGGDSYEQYF
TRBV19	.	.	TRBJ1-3	TGTGCCAGTAGTAGTGGCGGGGGTGACTCTGGAAACACCATATATTTT	CASSSGGGDSGNTIYF
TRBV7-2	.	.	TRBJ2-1	TGTGCCAGCAGCTTGGGCGCAGGAGAGCAGTTCTTC	CASSLGAGEQFF
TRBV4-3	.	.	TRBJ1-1	TGCGCCAGCAGCCAATACAGGGATTCGAACACTGAAGCTTTCTTT	CASSQYRDSNTEAFF
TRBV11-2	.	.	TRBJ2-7	TGTGCCAGCAGCTTAGAACGGGGGAGCTCCTACGAGCAGTACTTC	CASSLERGSSYEQYF
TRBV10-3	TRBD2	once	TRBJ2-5	TGTGCCAGCGGGCGGGAGCCAGAGACCCAGTACTTC	CASGREPETQYF
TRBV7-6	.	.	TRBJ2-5	TGTGCCAGCAGCGGCTCGGGGTTAGAGACCCAGTACTTC	CASSGSGLETQYF
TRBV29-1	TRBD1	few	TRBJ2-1	TGCAGCGCCAACCAGGGGGCCTACAATGAGCAGTTCTTC	CSANQGAYNEQFF
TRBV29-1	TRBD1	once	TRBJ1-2	TGCAGCGTGGGGGACAGGGATAATGGCTACACCTTC	CSVGDRDNGYTF
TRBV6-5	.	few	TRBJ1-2	TGTGCCCCGGGGGTGATGTATGGCTACACCTTC	CAPGVMYGYTF
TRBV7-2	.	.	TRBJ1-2	TGTGCCAGCAGCACGCCGACAGGAATCTATGGCTACACCTTC	CASSTPTGIYGYTF
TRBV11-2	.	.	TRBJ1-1	TGTGCCAGCAGCTTAGAAGGGCAGGGGTTGAACACTGAAGCTTTCTTT	CASSLEGQGLNTEAFF
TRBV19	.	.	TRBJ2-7	TGTGCCAGTAGTGCGGAAAGGACAGTGACCTCCTACGAGCAGTACTTC	CASSAERTVTSYEQYF
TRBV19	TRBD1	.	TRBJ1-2	TGTGCCAGTAGTATAGAGGACAGGCTCTATGGCTACACCTTC	CASSIEDRLYGYTF
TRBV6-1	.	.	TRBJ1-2	TGTGCCAGCACCGGCTCGGACAGCCACTATGGCTACACCTTC	CASTGSDSHYGYTF
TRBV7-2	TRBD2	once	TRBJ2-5	TGTGCCAGCAGCTTAGGCGGGGGGGAGACCCAGTACTTC	CASSLGGGETQYF
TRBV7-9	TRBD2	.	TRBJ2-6	TGTGCCAGCAGCCCTTACAGCGGGATCTCTGGGGCCAACGTCCTGACTTTC	CASSPYSGISGANVLTF
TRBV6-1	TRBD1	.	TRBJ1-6	TGTGCCAGCAGTGCGACAGGGAAGGGGAGCTCCTATAATTCACCCCTCCACTTT	CASSATGKGSSYNSPLHF